A single sample is the source of the 26 T cell receptor beta chains below, sequenced in a study of Ad26.COV2.S vaccination and SARS-CoV-2 variants. Treatment specified: some 19 received Ad26.COV2.S at low or high dose, single or two shots; 5 received placebo; per-sample allocation not given. The samples were gathered on day 63 after the first injection of vaccine or placebo. Here immunoSEQ multiplex PCR was the method, and the copy in TCRdb shows in-frame clones only, minus some. Among 350,000 to 500,000 clones, about 93% were seen once, and the ten largest hold 12%. Source: peripheral blood, taken in a trial of Ad26.COV2.S vaccine versus placebo. The receptors derive from a person aged 18-65 years who received the Ad26.COV2.S COVID-19 vaccine or a placebo.

This chain joins TRBV15 and TRBJ2-2, with D tentatively TRBD1 or TRBD2 (5 bases each). This CDR3 has 14 amino acids. V shed 5 bases and J shed 7 bases, with 14 bases lying between them. Germline V lookup: CDR1 LNHNV, CDR2 YYDKDF (reference sequence). This CDR3 reads CATSGWGIGGELFF. The CDR3 nucleotides read TGTGCCACCAGCGGATGGGGGATAGGCGGGGAGCTGTTTTTT.

J is TRBJ2-7 and V is TRBV20-1; TRBD1 matches 8 bases. This CDR3 spans 17 amino acids. After removal of 3 bases from V and 3 bases from J, the junction contained 16 bases not matched to a gene. Germline V gene data show CDR1 as DFQATT and CDR2 as SNEGSKA (reference sequence). DNA of the CDR3: TGCAGTGCTAGTGAAGAAGCCCCCGGGACAGGCCTCTACGAGCAGTACTTC. As protein: CSASEEAPGTGLYEQYF.

CDR3 protein: CASSDPGQGGQPQHF. The CDR3 nucleotides read TGTGCCAGCAGTGATCCGGGACAGGGTGGTCAGCCCCAGCATTTT. This chain connects TRBV6-2 or TRBV6-3 to TRBJ1-5; TRBD1 agrees at 9 bases. V lost 5 bases to trimming and J lost 6 bases; unmatched junction nucleotides: 8. This CDR3 comprises 15 residues. Germline V gene sequence: CDR1 MNHEY, CDR2 SVGEGT.

This clone was recorded at least ten times. The chain couples TRBV28 to TRBJ1-1, with TRBD1 matching over 10 bases. Germline CDR1 and CDR2: MDHEN and SYDVKM. This CDR3 is built from 15 residues. V shed 5 bases, J shed 3 bases, and the junction held 6 bases outside the gene matches. CDR3 loop: CASSDPGQGYTEAFF. The CDR3 DNA sequence: TGTGCCAGCAGTGACCCGGGACAGGGGTACACTGAAGCTTTCTTT.

This clone has a single count. This chain connects TRBV7-9 to TRBJ2-7; D may be TRBD1 (7 bases). V dropped 1 base and J dropped 2 bases, with 15 bases sitting between them. Germline lookup yields CDR1 SEHNR and CDR2 FQNEAQ (reference sequence). This CDR3 contains 16 residues. The chain's CDR3 is CASSLEGGTDTYEQYF. The DNA for the CDR3 is TGTGCCAGCAGCTTAGAGGGCGGGACAGATACCTACGAGCAGTACTTC. The full variable domain, completed using reference TRBV7-9 and TRBJ2-7, is DTGVSQNPRHKITKRGQNVTFRCDPISEHNRLYWYRQTLGQGPEFLTYFQNEAQLEKSRLLSDRFSAERPKGSFSTLEIQRTEQGDSAMYLCASSLEGGTDTYEQYFGPGTRLTVT.

This chain joins TRBV29-1 and TRBJ2-3; D might be TRBD2 (5 bases). Per the germline V gene, CDR1 is SQVTM and CDR2 is ANQGSEA. The V and J ends lost 1 base and 4 bases respectively, with 15 bases between them. This CDR3 comprises 15 residues. CDR3 sequence (DNA): TGCAGCGTTGAAGTATTGGCGGGTAGGGCAGATACGCAGTATTTT. This encodes CSVEVLAGRADTQYF.

About this clone: At the DNA level, this CDR3 is encoded by other sequences in the same sample as well. The chain has TRBV24-1 and TRBJ2-1, with D uncertain. Trimming cost V 2 bases and J 2 bases, with 0 bases left between them. The CDR3 contains 12 residues. Germline V gene lookup returns CDR1 KGHDR and CDR2 SFDVKD. CDR3 residues: CATSDSYNEQFF. CDR3 in DNA: TGTGCCACCAGTGATTCCTACAATGAGCAGTTCTTC.

The J gene is TRBJ1-2, the V gene TRBV30; D is unclear. The CDR3 extends over 12 amino acids. Germline CDR1 reads GTSNPN; CDR2 reads SVGIG (reference sequence). V was cut by 1 base and J by 2 bases, with 5 bases left in between. The DNA of the CDR3 is TGTGCCTGGAGTGAAGGGAACTATGGCTACACCTTC. Encoded protein: CAWSEGNYGYTF.

The chain has TRBV11-2 and TRBJ2-7; 10 bases align to TRBD2. The CDR3 covers 17 residues. After removal of 3 bases from V and 2 bases from J, the junction contained 10 bases not matched to a gene. Germline CDR1 and CDR2: SGHAT and FQNNGV. In nucleotides, the CDR3 is TGTGCCAGCAGCTTTGCTAGCGGGAGCCCCCGTCCCTACGAGCAGTACTTC. It yields the protein CASSFASGSPRPYEQYF.

In the case of this clone: The sample has other DNA sequences that encode this CDR3 too. The chain combines TRBV5-1 with TRBJ2-5; TRBD2 aligns across 7 bases. V gave up 1 base and J gave up 2 bases; unmatched junction bases: 2. This CDR3 contains 14 residues. Looked up from germline, CDR1 is SGHRS and CDR2 is YFSETQ. CDR3 region: CASSLTSAQETQYF. In DNA, the CDR3 is TGCGCCAGCAGCTTGACTAGCGCGCAAGAGACCCAGTACTTC.

This chain connects TRBV9 to TRBJ1-2; D uncertain. The V end lost 2 bases, the J end lost 5 bases, and 7 bases lay between the germline ends. This CDR3 spans 12 amino acids. Germline CDR1 SGDLS, CDR2 YYNGEE. The CDR3 region is CASSVSPYGYTF. CDR3 in DNA: TGTGCCAGCAGCGTGTCTCCTTATGGCTACACCTTC.

This chain uses TRBV11-2 with TRBJ2-7, with TRBD1 matching over 7 bases. Looked up from germline, CDR1 is SGHAT and CDR2 is FQNNGV. The CDR3 contains 15 residues. Trimming removed 5 bases from V and 0 bases from J; junction bases left unmatched: 7. The CDR3 bases are TGTGCCAGCAGCCAGGGACAGTCCAGCTCCTACGAGCAGTACTTC. The encoded protein is CASSQGQSSSYEQYF.

This clone was detected only once. This rearrangement joins TRBV5-1 to TRBJ1-1, with 8 bases that match TRBD1. Germline V gene lookup returns CDR1 SGHRS and CDR2 YFSETQ. The CDR3 is made up of 15 amino acids. The J segment lost 0 bases and the V segment lost 4 bases, leaving 5 bases of the junction unmatched. The CDR3 nucleotides are TGCGCCAGCAGCGCAGGGACAGGCTTGAACACTGAAGCTTTCTTT. This translates into CASSAGTGLNTEAFF. Full variable domain (outside the CDR3, taken from reference TRBV5-1 and TRBJ1-1): KAGVTQTPRYLIKTRGQQVTLSCSPISGHRSVSWYQQTPGQGLQFLFEYFSETQRNKGNFPGRFSGRQFSNSRSEMNVSTLELGDSALYLCASSAGTGLNTEAFFGQGTRLTVV.

The chain employs TRBV2 and TRBJ2-1; 8 positions match TRBD2. Germline V gene sequence: CDR1 SNHLY, CDR2 FYNNEI. V was pared by 7 bases and J by 8 bases, with 4 bases of the junction left unmatched. The CDR3 extends over 12 amino acids. The CDR3 coding sequence is TGTGCCAGCAAAGCGGGAGACTATGAGCAGTTCTTC. Translated: CASKAGDYEQFF.

J is TRBJ1-6 and V is TRBV5-5; D possibly corresponds to TRBD1 (6 bases). Looked up from germline, CDR1 is SGHKS and CDR2 is YYEKEE (reference sequence). The V gene lost 5 bases and the J gene lost 1 base, with 10 bases spanning the gap. The CDR3 spans 15 residues. The CDR3 bases are TGTGCCAGCAGGATACAGGGATCCTATAATTCACCCCTCCACTTT. Protein product: CASRIQGSYNSPLHF.

The genes are TRBV27 and TRBJ2-7, with D perhaps given as TRBD1 or TRBD2 (5 bases each). CDR1 and CDR2 (germline): MNHEY, SMNVEV (reference sequence). The ends were cut back, 3 bases at V and 2 bases at J, with 14 bases in the middle. The CDR3 is made up of 15 amino acids. CDR3 nucleotide sequence: TGTGCCAGCAGTTTGGGGCCTATCGGGACCTACGAGCAGTACTTC. Translated, it gives CASSLGPIGTYEQYF.

The chain recombines TRBV14 with TRBJ1-3; D uncertain. The CDR3 loop spans 14 amino acids. CDR1 is SGHDN, CDR2 FVKESK, per germline. V dropped 0 bases and J dropped 3 bases, with 6 bases sitting between them. DNA for the CDR3: TGTGCCAGCAGCCAAGAATTAGGTGGAAACACCATATATTTT. The encoded protein is CASSQELGGNTIYF.

The chain combines TRBV6-5 with TRBJ2-3; D gene unclear. V lost 0 bases, J lost 6 bases, and 16 bases lay in between. The CDR3 is 16 amino acids. Germline V gives CDR1 MNHEY, CDR2 SVGAGI. The CDR3 DNA reads as TGTGCCAGCAGTTACTCGAGCGCCACACCATATGATACGCAGTATTTT. It encodes CASSYSSATPYDTQYF.

The chain couples TRBV28 to TRBJ2-7; TRBD2 is a possible D gene (5 bases). Trimming removed 10 bases from V and 2 bases from J, with 18 bases in between. The CDR3 consists of 14 residues. Germline values: CDR1 MDHEN, CDR2 SYDVKM. For the CDR3, the DNA is TGTGCCATCACGTCGGGGTATTCAACCTACGAGCAGTACTTC. Translation: CAITSGYSTYEQYF.

This clone was observed many times. J is TRBJ1-1 and V is TRBV29-1; possible D gene TRBD1, 5 bases. Germline values: CDR1 SQVTM, CDR2 ANQGSEA. V lost 5 bases, J lost 1 base, and 14 bases lay in between. CDR3 length: 14 amino acids. The CDR3 DNA follows: TGCAGCGTTCTGAGGGGAGCTTCGAACACTGAAGCTTTCTTT. It yields the protein CSVLRGASNTEAFF.

The J gene is TRBJ2-4, the V gene TRBV7-2; the match to TRBD2 covers 9 bases. V was pared by 7 bases and J by 7 bases, with 20 bases of the junction left unmatched. From germline, CDR1 is SGHTA and CDR2 FQGNSA. This CDR3 spans 18 amino acids. The CDR3 reads CASTPVASGTLLGNIQYF. Here the CDR3 DNA reads TGTGCCAGCACCCCTGTCGCTAGCGGGACACTGTTAGGTAACATTCAGTACTTC. Full variable domain (rest looked up from reference TRBV7-2 and TRBJ2-4): GAGVSQSPSNKVTEKGKDVELRCDPISGHTALYWYRQSLGQGLEFLIYFQGNSAPDKSGLPSDRFSAERTGGSVSTLTIQRTQQEDSAVYLCASTPVASGTLLGNIQYFGAGTRLSVL.

The chain uses TRBV2 and TRBJ1-2, with D possibly matching TRBD1 (6 bases). This CDR3 has 13 amino acids. CDR1 is SNHLY, CDR2 FYNNEI, per germline. V lost 4 bases and J 6 bases, leaving 12 bases between the germline ends. CDR3 coding DNA: TGTGCCAGCAGTGGTCGGGGGGCGCATGGCTACACCTTC. This gives the protein CASSGRGAHGYTF.

The V call is TRBV9, the J call TRBJ2-7; the D gene is possibly TRBD2 (5 bases). There are 14 residues in the CDR3. From germline, CDR1 is SGDLS and CDR2 YYNGEE. V lost 4 bases and J lost 0, with 11 bases in between. The CDR3 sequence: CASSSGSSSYEQYF. The CDR3 DNA follows: TGTGCCAGCAGCTCGGGGAGTAGCTCCTACGAGCAGTACTTC.

This clone was seen a single time. CDR3 in amino acids: CASSPPGAFNEQFF. The CDR3 DNA follows: TGTGCCAGCTCACCACCGGGGGCCTTCAATGAGCAGTTCTTC. The gene calls are TRBV18 and TRBJ2-1; possibly TRBD1 for D (6 bases). The germline V gene encodes CDR1 KGHSH and CDR2 LQKENI. The V and J ends lost 0 bases and 6 bases respectively, with 9 bases between them. This CDR3 region has 14 residues.

This chain connects TRBV18 to TRBJ2-1; a weak D match, TRBD1 (5 bases). The germline CDR1 and CDR2 sequences are KGHSH and LQKENI. The CDR3 has 19 amino acids. The V end was cut by 6 bases, the J end by 5 bases, with 29 bases between. The CDR3 loop is CASSPLVPGTGHRDNEQFF. CDR3 bases: TGTGCCAGCTCCCCGCTAGTACCCGGAACAGGTCATCGAGACAATGAGCAGTTCTTC.

The chain carries TRBV9 and TRBJ2-7; D is undetermined. The CDR3 is 14 amino acids. V was shortened by 0 bases and J by 3 bases, with 10 bases between the two germline ends. CDR1 SGDLS and CDR2 YYNGEE come from the germline V gene. The CDR3 DNA follows: TGTGCCAGCAGCGTAGTTAAGGTCTACTACGAGCAGTACTTC. Its translation is CASSVVKVYYEQYF.